Below are 32 T cell receptor beta chains sequenced from a single sample in a study of T cell responses to AZD1222 COVID-19 vaccine. Assay used: immunoSEQ multiplex PCR; TCRdb lists only in-frame clones, some missing. The sample consists of over 90,000 clones, about 93% of them appearing once. The specimen was peripheral blood, collected 28 days after the second AZD1222 dose. Receptor source: an adult who received the AZD1222 COVID-19 vaccine.

The chain has TRBV15 and TRBJ1-6; D gene ambiguous. This CDR3 comprises 15 residues. Germline CDR1 LNHNV, CDR2 YYDKDF (reference sequence). With 0 bases removed from V and 6 bases from J, the gap between germline ends came to 9 bases. Written as DNA, the CDR3 is TGTGCCACCAGCAGAGATGGGCAGAGTAATTCACCCCTCCACTTT. Translating gives CATSRDGQSNSPLHF.

This chain joins TRBV2 and TRBJ1-2; unclear D gene. CDR1 is SNHLY, CDR2 FYNNEI, per germline. The CDR3 consists of 13 residues. Between the trimmed V and J ends, which lost 3 bases and 4 bases, there was a span of 9 bases. DNA of the CDR3: TGTGCCAGCAGTGAGCTAGGAATCTATGGCTACACCTTC. It codes for CASSELGIYGYTF. Full variable domain (missing parts from reference TRBV2 and TRBJ1-2): EPEVTQTPSHQVTQMGQEVILRCVPISNHLYFYWYRQILGQKVEFLVSFYNNEISEKSEIFDDQFSVERPDGSNFTLKIRSTKLEDSAMYFCASSELGIYGYTFGSGTRLTVV.

This chain links TRBV19 with TRBJ2-1; D is unresolved. Trimming pared 5 bases from V and 8 bases from J, leaving 10 bases between. The CDR3 has 12 amino acids. The germline V gene has CDR1 LNHDA and CDR2 SQIVND (reference sequence). The CDR3 coding sequence is TGTGCCAGTAGTCCGGCCCTCCATGAGCAGTTCTTC. It encodes CASSPALHEQFF. Supplemented by reference TRBV19 and TRBJ2-1, the full variable domain reads DGGITQSPKYLFRKEGQNVTLSCEQNLNHDAMYWYRQDPGQGLRLIYYSQIVNDFQKGDIAEGYSVSREKKESFPLTVTSAQKNPTAFYLCASSPALHEQFFGPGTRLTVL.

V and J are TRBV28 and TRBJ1-5; D is possibly TRBD1 (5 bases). The CDR3 has 15 residues. Trimming removed 5 bases from V and 5 bases from J, with 16 bases in between. Germline V gives CDR1 MDHEN, CDR2 SYDVKM. The CDR3 bases are TGTGCCAGCAGTCCCGGGGGTAAGCGGGATCAGCCCCAGCATTTT. Translated, it gives CASSPGGKRDQPQHF.

In DNA form, the CDR3 reads TGTGCCAGCAGTTTATCTATGAACACTGAAGCTTTCTTT. Its protein is CASSLSMNTEAFF. The chain joins TRBV27 to TRBJ1-1; no definite D call. The germline V gene has CDR1 MNHEY and CDR2 SMNVEV (reference sequence). The CDR3 length is 13 residues. The V end was cut by 0 bases, the J end by 0 bases, with 2 bases between.

The chain joins TRBV20-1 to TRBJ1-1, with 8 bases matching TRBD1. Germline V gives CDR1 DFQATT, CDR2 SNEGSKA (reference sequence). The CDR3 spans 11 residues. With 8 bases clipped from V and 6 bases from J, the junction kept 5 bases outside the gene matches. This CDR3 is CSIDRGAEAFF. In nucleotides, the CDR3 is TGCAGTATCGACAGGGGCGCTGAAGCTTTCTTT.

This clone came up a few times. The rearrangement links TRBV5-1 to TRBJ1-1; a possible D gene is TRBD1 (6 bases). This CDR3 is built from 13 residues. Germline V gene sequence: CDR1 SGHRS, CDR2 YFSETQ. V shed 4 bases and J shed 13 bases, with 20 bases lying between them. The chain's CDR3 is CASSQGTRQGLFF. The DNA of the CDR3 is TGCGCCAGCAGCCAGGGGACGCGGCAGGGGCTTTTCTTT.

The CDR3 bases are TGTGCCACCAGTGATTTAACCGGGACTGGCTACACCTTC. Protein sequence: CATSDLTGTGYTF. The V and J genes are TRBV24-1 and TRBJ1-2; weak D call: TRBD1 (5 bases). CDR1 and CDR2 (germline): KGHDR, SFDVKD. This CDR3 is built from 13 residues. Trimming removed 1 base from V and 7 bases from J, with 9 bases in between.

V and J are TRBV5-1 and TRBJ2-5, with 8 bases aligning to TRBD2. The V segment lost 3 bases and the J segment 4 bases; nucleotides outside the gene matches: 5. The CDR3 totals 14 residues. CDR1 and CDR2 (germline): SGHRS, YFSETQ. The DNA for the CDR3 is TGCGCCAGCAGCTCCAGCGCGGGGGGAGAGACCCAGTACTTC. Its translation: CASSSSAGGETQYF.

The chain's CDR3 is CASSLIGEKLFF. The CDR3 DNA reads TGTGCCAGCAGCTTAATAGGGGAAAAACTGTTTTTT. This chain joins TRBV7-9 and TRBJ1-4, with D unclear. Germline V lookup: CDR1 SEHNR, CDR2 FQNEAQ (reference sequence). The CDR3 spans 12 residues. Trimming cost V 2 bases and J 8 bases, with 6 bases left between them.

The V and J genes are TRBV30 and TRBJ1-1; maybe TRBD1 (5 bases). Germline values: CDR1 GTSNPN, CDR2 SVGIG (reference sequence). This CDR3 comprises 13 residues. Trimming shortened V by 3 bases and J by 1 base, and 9 bases separated the two germline ends. The CDR3 is CAWRAGGNTEAFF. The CDR3 DNA is TGTGCCTGGAGGGCCGGGGGGAACACTGAAGCTTTCTTT.

The V call is TRBV7-3, the J call TRBJ2-1, with D possibly matching TRBD1 (6 bases). Germline lookup yields CDR1 SGHTA and CDR2 FQGTGA. The CDR3 spans 16 residues. V shed 2 bases and J shed 3 bases, with 14 bases lying between them. The CDR3, as DNA: TGTGCCAGCAGCTTAGGGGGCCGTTCCTTCTACAATGAGCAGTTCTTC. It is translated as CASSLGGRSFYNEQFF. Variable domain in full (rest from reference TRBV7-3 and TRBJ2-1): GAGVSQTPSNKVTEKGKYVELRCDPISGHTALYWYRQSLGQGPEFLIYFQGTGAADDSGLPNDRFFAVRPEGSVSTLKIQRTERGDSAVYLCASSLGGRSFYNEQFFGPGTRLTVL.

The chain couples TRBV4-1 to TRBJ1-2; D might be TRBD1 (6 bases). Trimming took off 1 base at V and 4 bases at J, with 16 bases between the two ends. Germline V CDR1 and CDR2: MGHRA, YSYEKL. The CDR3 has 16 amino acids. The CDR3 region is CASSQGLAQGSYGYTF. The CDR3 DNA reads TGCGCCAGCAGCCAAGGGCTAGCACAGGGCAGCTATGGCTACACCTTC.

This chain joins TRBV7-8 and TRBJ1-3; D is undetermined. Germline V lookup: CDR1 SGHVS, CDR2 FQNEAQ. Trimming pared 5 bases from V and 4 bases from J, leaving 18 bases between. This CDR3 region has 16 residues. CDR3 protein: CASSTMGATAGNTIYF. CDR3 sequence (DNA): TGTGCCAGCAGCACAATGGGAGCTACAGCCGGAAACACCATATATTTT.

Comments on this clone: The junction does not match germline at one end; this may be a read error. The rearrangement joins TRBV19 to TRBJ2-3, with 8 bases aligning to TRBD1. CDR1 and CDR2 (germline): LNHDA, SQIVND (reference sequence). The CDR3 contains 10 residues. CDR3 amino acids: CASRGRGLSF. The CDR3 DNA is TGTGCCAGTAGAGGCAGGGGGCTTTCGTTT.

The genes are TRBV5-1 and TRBJ2-1; tentative D call: TRBD1 (5 bases). The CDR3 runs to 13 residues. V lost 4 bases and J lost 0, with 5 bases in between. Germline CDR1 reads SGHRS; CDR2 reads YFSETQ. CDR3 amino acids: CASSQGSYNEQFF. The DNA of the CDR3 is TGCGCCAGCAGCCAGGGCTCCTACAATGAGCAGTTCTTC.

V usage is TRBV9 and J usage is TRBJ1-3; the D gene is possibly TRBD1 (5 bases). Trimming removed 4 bases from V and 3 bases from J, with 14 bases in between. The germline V gene encodes CDR1 SGDLS and CDR2 YYNGEE. This CDR3 has 15 residues. The CDR3 region has the DNA TGTGCCAGCAGCACTGACAGTTTAGTTGGAAACACCATATATTTT. It is translated as CASSTDSLVGNTIYF.

This chain joins TRBV4-3 and TRBJ1-1, with 9 bases lining up with TRBD1. The length of the CDR3 is 13 residues. Germline V lookup: CDR1 LGHNA, CDR2 YSLEER. The trim removed 7 bases at V and 2 bases at J, leaving 2 bases unmatched. DNA for the CDR3: TGCGCCAGCATGGACAGGGGTAACACTGAAGCTTTCTTT. Translating it yields CASMDRGNTEAFF.

The sample holds a few counts of this clone. The chain links TRBV18 to TRBJ2-5; D remains unclear. V lost 6 bases and J 0 bases, leaving 11 bases between the germline ends. Germline CDR1 KGHSH, CDR2 LQKENI. This CDR3 is built from 14 residues. In nucleotides, the CDR3 is TGTGCCAGCTCGCCTACATTGTACCAAGAGACCCAGTACTTC. It translates to CASSPTLYQETQYF.

The chain carries TRBV6-6 and TRBJ1-4, with D maybe TRBD1 (5 bases). The CDR3 sequence is 14 residues long. V lost 6 bases and J 5 bases, leaving 13 bases between the germline ends. CDR1 and CDR2 from the germline V gene are MNHNY and SVGAGI (reference sequence). The CDR3 nucleotides read TGTGCCAGCAGGGGGGAACTACAGAATGAAAAACTGTTTTTT. This gives the protein CASRGELQNEKLFF.

The J gene is TRBJ1-2, the V gene TRBV5-4; weak D call: TRBD1 (6 bases). Per germline, CDR1 SGHNT and CDR2 YYREEE (reference sequence). Between the trimmed V and J ends, which lost 3 bases and 0 bases, there was a span of 15 bases. The CDR3 is 16 residues long. The CDR3 nucleotides read TGTGCCAGCAGCTACGGACAGCCTAGGACTAACTATGGCTACACCTTC. It specifies CASSYGQPRTNYGYTF.

The chain recombines TRBV7-3 with TRBJ1-1, with D tentatively TRBD1 (5 bases). The germline gives CDR1 SGHTA, CDR2 FQGTGA. The CDR3 has 21 residues. V lost 5 bases, J lost 0 bases, and 31 bases lay in between. This CDR3 reads CASSPQLGGGPYLGLNTEAFF. The DNA of the CDR3 is TGTGCCAGCAGCCCCCAGTTAGGCGGGGGACCCTATCTCGGGTTGAACACTGAAGCTTTCTTT.

The chain recombines TRBV18 with TRBJ1-6; 8 bases fit TRBD1. Germline values: CDR1 KGHSH, CDR2 LQKENI. CDR3 length equals 13 residues. The junction had 1 base not matched to a gene; V was cut back by 4 bases and J by 8 bases. CDR3 DNA sequence: TGTGCCAGCTCACAGACAGGGGATTCACCCCTCCACTTT. This codes for CASSQTGDSPLHF.

The chain has TRBV19 and TRBJ1-1; D is perhaps TRBD1 (5 bases). Germline V gene lookup returns CDR1 LNHDA and CDR2 SQIVND (reference sequence). CDR3 length: 14 residues. With 4 bases removed from V and 0 bases from J, the gap between germline ends came to 9 bases. The CDR3 region has the DNA TGTGCCAGTAGTAATGGACATATGAACACTGAAGCTTTCTTT. This codes for CASSNGHMNTEAFF.

The genes are TRBV6-2 or TRBV6-3 and TRBJ2-5; 11 bases match TRBD2. V trimming: 0 bases; J trimming: 4 bases; junction bases outside the gene matches: 4. The CDR3 runs 16 residues. Germline lookup yields CDR1 MNHEY and CDR2 SVGEGT. This CDR3 is CASSYSSLAGGETQYF. The DNA for the CDR3 is TGTGCCAGCAGTTACTCGAGTCTAGCGGGGGGAGAGACCCAGTACTTC.

The gene calls are TRBV6-2 or TRBV6-3 and TRBJ2-5; 9 positions match TRBD1. Germline trimming cut 2 bases from V and 2 bases from J; bases unmatched to any gene: 6. The CDR3 loop spans 16 amino acids. CDR1 is MNHEY, CDR2 SVGEGT, per germline. The CDR3 loop is CASSYGATGGQETQYF. In DNA form, the CDR3 reads TGTGCCAGCAGTTACGGCGCGACAGGGGGGCAAGAGACCCAGTACTTC.

The V and J genes are TRBV7-2 and TRBJ1-2; D is unclear. Trimming cost V 1 base and J 4 bases, with 16 bases left between them. This CDR3 spans 16 amino acids. Germline V gene data show CDR1 as SGHTA and CDR2 as FQGNSA. CDR3 amino acids: CASSLGVPGNGYGYTF. CDR3 coding DNA: TGTGCCAGCAGCTTAGGAGTGCCGGGCAATGGCTATGGCTACACCTTC.

This clone has only one observation. The genes are TRBV9 and TRBJ1-5; weak D call: TRBD1 (5 bases). Germline CDR1 and CDR2: SGDLS and YYNGEE. This CDR3 has 15 amino acids. The V gene lost 3 bases and the J gene lost 5 bases, with 15 bases spanning the gap. In DNA, the CDR3 is TGTGCCAGCAGCGAGCGGGGGGAGTCTTATCAGCCCCAGCATTTT. It translates to CASSERGESYQPQHF. Full variable domain (missing parts from reference TRBV9 and TRBJ1-5): DSGVTQTPKHLITATGQRVTLRCSPRSGDLSVYWYQQSLDQGLQFLIQYYNGEERAKGNILERFSAQQFPDLHSELNLSSLELGDSALYFCASSERGESYQPQHFGDGTRLSIL.

This sequence joins TRBV21-1 and TRBJ2-7. TRBV21-1 is shown as a pseudogene. This CDR3 comprises 17 residues. The CDR3 spells CASSKVRDIPLSYEQYF. Here the CDR3 DNA reads TGTGCCAGCAGCAAAGTGCGGGACATACCCCTCTCCTACGAGCAGTACTTC.

The chain couples TRBV6-1 to TRBJ1-1; TRBD1 might be the D (5 bases). V lost 1 base, J lost 5 bases, and 11 bases lay in between. The CDR3 length is 14 residues. Per the germline V gene, CDR1 is MNHNS and CDR2 is SASEGT. The CDR3 DNA sequence: TGTGCCAGCAGTGAAGGACAGTCCTTAACTGAAGCTTTCTTT. Residues: CASSEGQSLTEAFF.

The genes are TRBV6-1 and TRBJ1-1, with 7 bases that match TRBD1. The germline V gene has CDR1 MNHNS and CDR2 SASEGT. CDR3 length equals 17 residues. V shed 0 bases, J shed 7 bases, and the junction held 14 bases outside the gene matches. As DNA, the CDR3 is TGTGCCAGCAGTGAAGCCCCAGGACAGGCTAAGGTTTATGAAGCTTTCTTT. It encodes CASSEAPGQAKVYEAFF.

The V gene is TRBV7-8, the J gene TRBJ1-5, with D tentatively TRBD1 (5 bases). CDR3 size: 14 residues. Germline V gene lookup returns CDR1 SGHVS and CDR2 FQNEAQ. Trimming took off 5 bases at V and 5 bases at J, with 13 bases between the two ends. CDR3 DNA: TGTGCCAGCAGCCTCGGTGGGGGTTATCAGCCCCAGCATTTT. Its translation: CASSLGGGYQPQHF.